This T cell receptor (beta chain) is from a study of cytomegalovirus exposure and HLA in healthy donors (dated by TCRdb to about 2017). Regarding the research as a whole: An earlier analysis of about 560 of the donors reported 276 Gb of sequence data and about 120 million unique TCR beta sequences obtained from around 180 million T cells. Donor age, sex, ethnicity and CMV serostatus were collected together with the repertoire data. The later analysis used no new phenotypic data to find candidate immune exposures, relying instead on TCR beta sequences and their occurrence across donors. Roughly 300 gigabases of sequencing data and tens of millions of unique TCR sequences were included in an early release covering roughly 700 HLA-typed donors. An earlier analysis of around 580 of the donors used high-throughput TCR beta sequencing to judge whether each TCR beta V gene segment behaved as functional or pseudogenic. Of the 350 to 400 genotyped donors, around 81% fell in the genetic ancestry cluster associated with self-reported Caucasian donors. To study patterns of TCR occurrence, a later analysis re-analyzed previously published TCR beta repertoires from several hundred donors and added high-resolution HLA genotyping. Using immunosequencing, the study profiled T cell repertoires from roughly 650 subjects and related those repertoires to cytomegalovirus serostatus. Genome-wide SNP genotypes for about 55% of the roughly 670 donors were used in a later genetic analysis, which treated that subset as a discovery cohort. Among almost 400 genotyped donors of the cohort, an average of about 240,000 unique TCR beta nucleotide sequences were sequenced per donor, around 20% of them non-productive. HLA typing covered class I and class II loci at four-digit resolution. The study aimed to test whether signatures of past pathogen exposure could be identified by cataloging public T cell receptors. About 5 DR-DQ haplotypes were handled as single units for association and clustering, since linkage in the cohort was strong. Every repertoire in the discovery cohort had been generated on one and the same sequencing platform. Along with the approximately 700-subject first cohort, a separate validation cohort of more than 90 different subjects was used. Typing coverage varied by locus: about 620-630 donors for A, B, C, DRB1 and DQB1; around 560 for DQA1; 600 to 610 for DPA1; around 450 for DPB1. The study combined high-throughput TCR immunosequencing, statistical association of individual TCRs with disease status, and machine learning to predict cytomegalovirus infection status.

Study-wide conclusions, independent of this receptor: A later analysis found that HLA-associated TCR beta chains were more clonally expanded and had lower generation probabilities than equally common non-associated chains. Presence/absence analyses assumed roughly uniform sequencing depth across donors, an assumption that may not hold. In an earlier analysis of 587 of the donors, most TCR beta V segments appeared in productive rearrangements about 87% or about 30% of the time, broadly matching IMGT annotations. Only TCR beta chains were sequenced in this cohort, and the absence of alpha or paired-chain data limited detectable features. In a later genetic analysis, a missense DCLRE1C variant was associated with V-gene and J-gene trimming of TCR beta chains, and the association was replicated in an independent cohort. A further reported finding was that TCR beta sequences accurately predicted the HLA-A and HLA-B alleles for most subjects in the first cohort. Several of the top co-occurrence clusters appeared to be linked to parvovirus B19, influenza, CMV and Epstein-Barr virus, according to a later analysis. The study gave a list of about 150 TCR beta chains associated with cytomegalovirus. Strong co-occurrence of HLA alleles, especially DR and DQ, made assigning TCR associations to individual alleles difficult. Because HLA typing was missing for some donors at each locus, association tests included only the typed subset. A few of the identified cytomegalovirus-associated TCR beta chains were confirmed in vitro to be specific for cytomegalovirus antigens. It was suggested by the authors that the approach could potentially be generalized to other disease states and immunological phenotypes. For the cohort, immune exposure information was limited to CMV serostatus. According to a later genetic analysis, donors in an Asian-associated ancestry cluster had fewer N-insertions in productive TCRs than the approximately 670-donor mean. Some IMGT-functional V segments, including TRBV6-2 and TRBV6-3, could not be distinguished by the 87-base-pair reads and were therefore excluded. Most CMV-associated TCR beta chains appeared to be HLA-restricted in a later analysis, and the HLA associations seemed to be driven largely by CMV exposure. Specific HLA alleles were associated with over 15,000 TCR beta sequences at a false discovery rate of 0.05 in a later analysis. In a later analysis, the rate of TCR association differed among HLA loci, with DRB1 alleles having the most associated TCRs and HLA-C alleles having the fewest. The sequencing pipeline was judged likely to have produced a cluster of highly shared sequence variants as a technical artifact. Most TCR sequences were observed very rarely across donors, whereas some public TCRs were present in many individuals. Correlated functional status among segregating V segments might be attributable to linkage disequilibrium, but an unknown experimental factor could not be ruled out. In both the original and validation cohorts, the classifier was reported to diagnose cytomegalovirus status with high specificity and sensitivity. Roughly 15 rarely observed V segments, including chromosome 9 orphons, were excluded from the earlier analysis of just under 600 of the donors because counts were too low.

The cohort was made up of approximately 670 healthy bone marrow donors. All cohort members were sampled while nominally healthy, although unrecorded immune exposures were likely present. The donor was CMV seropositive and belonged to the group of more than 250 seropositive cohort members. A peripheral blood sample was collected from each donor, and TCR beta sequencing was performed on peripheral blood mononuclear cells. The Qiagen DNeasy Blood Extraction Kit was used to extract genomic DNA from the blood cell samples. The receptor library was made with the immunoSEQ multiplex PCR assay. For the multiplex PCR, a mixture combining 60 forward primers for TCR Vbeta segments and 13 reverse primers for TCR Jbeta segments was used. The CDR3 region of rearranged TCR beta genes was amplified from genomic DNA with a multiplex PCR assay. Amplified TCR beta libraries were sequenced as 87-base-pair reads on the Illumina HiSeq System. For the original study's pipeline: A later analysis counted about 82 million unique TCR beta chains across the 500 to 850 repertoires, and about 10 million of these chains were shared by at least two donors. Raw reads were error-corrected and collapsed into unique sequences by a nearest-neighbor algorithm in which closely related sequences were merged to remove PCR and sequencing errors. CDR3 sequences were aligned to IMGT reference sequences to assign V, D and J gene segments. For a sequence to be retained, at least a six-nucleotide match to both a V gene segment and a J gene segment was required. A rearrangement counted as productive if the CDR3 had no stop codons and remained in frame with V and J, and every other rearrangement counted as non-productive. Following IMGT convention, CDR3 was defined as the stretch from the second conserved V-encoded cysteine up to the conserved J-encoded phenylalanine. Sequences without an unambiguous match to a single V gene segment were excluded from the earlier analysis of about 640 of the donors. In an earlier analysis of 587 of the donors, V segments were called functional above 56.7% productive rearrangements and were called segregating when the between-donor standard deviation exceeded 5%. A statistical classification framework was built to diagnose cytomegalovirus status from the catalog of TCR beta chain sequences. In a later analysis, TCR nucleotide sequences were compared against IMGT/GENE-DB human TR gene sequences so that V and J genes could be assigned. In a later analysis, CDR3 sequences and most-parsimonious VDJ recombination scenarios were assigned using the TCRdist pipeline. A later analysis defined each TCR beta chain by its CDR3 amino acid sequence plus V-gene family, and excluded reads lacking a unique V-gene family. As a way to deal with suspected cross-contamination and a sequencing artifact, a later analysis dropped roughly 620 nucleotide sequences that were highly shared and had low generation probability. For each public chain, a later analysis derived a clonal expansion index from normalized ranks of inferred template counts within each repertoire. A later analysis computed generation probabilities with a VDJ recombination model fitted to out-of-frame rearrangements, and checked the results against IGoR. In a later analysis, TCR-TCR, TCR-HLA and TCR-CMV co-occurrence was scored with hypergeometric tests, and a repertoire-size bias correction was applied to TCR pairs. To estimate false discovery rates, a later analysis permuted the HLA or CMV assignments 20 times. In a later analysis, co-occurring TCRs were grouped using DBSCAN, with TCRdist sequence similarity added in when clustering inside HLA-allele-positive subsets. Repertoires with fewer than 30,000 or more than 120,000 public chains, plus five repertoires with anomalous nucleotide sharing, were excluded from co-occurrence clustering. TCRdb provides this immuneACCESS table in a form limited to in-frame rearrangements. Some clones are lacking; in checked studies, under half of them reflect an unresolved V gene, and why the rest are absent is not known. The V and J calls and clone size are taken from that table; D and trimming were inferred from the DNA. Recorded for this sample are 180,000 or so clones; approximately 83% of them occurred a single time. The ten biggest clones cover almost 9.5% of the sample.

The CDR3 holds 13 amino acids from the cysteine to the phenylalanine. Only CDR3 DNA is held: 39 bases, read in frame from base 1. Reading the germline V gene gives CDR1 KGHSH and CDR2 LQKENI. On this clone itself: Its specific antigen is unknown. One base away there is no much larger clone; base qualities are not given.

Specimen: PBMCs. The chain is made from TRBV18 and TRBJ2-5; no D gene can be assigned with confidence. Matching the DNA end better, TRBJ2-7 makes the J call doubtful. This TCR came from a young man in good health and CMV-seropositive. The bases are TGTGCCAGCTCACCACGGTCATCCTACGAGCAGTACTTC. Translation gives CASSPRSSYEQYF.